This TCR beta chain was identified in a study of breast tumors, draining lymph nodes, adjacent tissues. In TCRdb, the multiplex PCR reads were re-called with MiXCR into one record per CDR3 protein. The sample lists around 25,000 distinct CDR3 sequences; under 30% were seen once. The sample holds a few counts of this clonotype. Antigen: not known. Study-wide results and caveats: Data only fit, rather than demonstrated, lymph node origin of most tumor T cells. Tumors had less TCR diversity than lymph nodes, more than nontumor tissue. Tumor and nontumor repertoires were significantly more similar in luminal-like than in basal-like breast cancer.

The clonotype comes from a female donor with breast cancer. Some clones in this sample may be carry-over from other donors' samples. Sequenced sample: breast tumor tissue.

CDR3 loop: CASTFFDTGELFF. The CDR3 region has the DNA TGTGCCAGCACCTTTTTTGACACCGGGGAGCTGTTTTTT. The chain employs TRBV6-1 and TRBJ2-2; D not resolved. The CDR3 is 13 residues long. V was clipped by 7 bases and J by 3 bases, with 9 bases between them. CDR1 and CDR2 from the germline V gene are MNHNS and SASEGT.